Following are 27 T cell receptor beta chains from one sample sequenced in a study of blood T cell repertoires in COVID-19. Profiling relied on immunoSEQ multiplex PCR, and the TCRdb table lists in-frame clones only, not all of them. The table lists approximately 69,000 clones, 60% to 85% of them singletons. Sequencing was carried out using peripheral blood. Every receptor here comes from a man between 60 and 70 years old with acute or convalescent COVID-19.

The gene calls are TRBV18 and TRBJ1-4, with D perhaps matching TRBD1 (5 bases). CDR1 and CDR2 (germline): KGHSH, LQKENI. V was cut by 3 bases and J by 8 bases, with 13 bases left in between. This CDR3 has 14 amino acids. CDR3 coding DNA: TGTGCCAGCTCACCGGCGGGGGGTCGGGAAAAACTGTTTTTT. This translates into CASSPAGGREKLFF.

The rearrangement uses TRBV25-1 and TRBJ1-2; D uncertain. The CDR3 extends over 16 amino acids. Trimming stripped 1 base from V and 4 bases from J, with 16 bases between. CDR1 is MGHDK, CDR2 SYGVNS, per germline. The CDR3 DNA is TGTGCCAGCAGTGAATTTTCAGGCCGAGATCTCTATGGCTACACCTTC. It codes for CASSEFSGRDLYGYTF.

This clone was observed a single time. The rearrangement uses TRBV5-1 and TRBJ2-3; TRBD2 matches 13 bases. The CDR3 is 17 residues long. Trimming at V came to 3 bases and at J to 1 base, leaving 5 bases not matched to a gene. Germline V lookup: CDR1 SGHRS, CDR2 YFSETQ. CDR3 residues: CASSSGTSGVRTDTQYF. The DNA for the CDR3 is TGCGCCAGCAGCTCCGGGACTAGCGGGGTACGCACAGATACGCAGTATTTT.

V is TRBV20-1 and J is TRBJ1-1; D remains ambiguous. Between the trimmed V and J ends, which lost 4 bases and 8 bases, there was a span of 11 bases. This CDR3 has 11 amino acids. In germline, CDR1 is DFQATT, CDR2 SNEGSKA (reference sequence). CDR3 residues: CSAKKSEEAFF. Written as DNA, the CDR3 is TGCAGTGCTAAGAAGTCGGAGGAAGCTTTCTTT.

This clone was seen once. V is TRBV18 and J is TRBJ2-3; TRBD1 is a possible D gene (6 bases). Germline V gene lookup returns CDR1 KGHSH and CDR2 LQKENI. The CDR3 runs 16 residues. Trimming shortened V by 2 bases and J by 0 bases, and 12 bases separated the two germline ends. The CDR3 DNA reads TGTGCCAGCTCACCATCGTTGGGGACAAGCACAGATACGCAGTATTTT. Protein product: CASSPSLGTSTDTQYF.

The chain carries TRBV10-3 and TRBJ2-1; 7 bases align to TRBD1. CDR3 length: 15 amino acids. The junction had 7 bases not matched to a gene; V was cut back by 0 bases and J by 8 bases. Looked up from germline, CDR1 is ENHRY and CDR2 is SYGVKD. The CDR3 spells CAISESVQGLDEQFF. The CDR3 bases are TGTGCCATCAGTGAGTCGGTACAGGGGTTGGATGAGCAGTTCTTC.

This clone was seen once. This chain joins TRBV2 and TRBJ2-5, with TRBD1 identical over 7 bases. The CDR3 is 15 amino acids. Germline V gene sequence: CDR1 SNHLY, CDR2 FYNNEI. V was pared by 3 bases and J by 5 bases, with 9 bases of the junction left unmatched. CDR3 region: CASSERGRGTETQYF. The CDR3 region has the DNA TGTGCCAGCAGTGAGAGGGGCAGGGGGACGGAGACCCAGTACTTC.

V usage is TRBV4-3 and J usage is TRBJ1-5; TRBD1 matches at 9 bases. The CDR3 spans 15 residues. Germline CDR1 reads LGHNA; CDR2 reads YSLEER. The trim removed 1 base at V and 7 bases at J, leaving 5 bases unmatched. The CDR3 DNA sequence: TGCGCCAGCAGCCAAGGGACAGGGGTGGGGCAGCCCCAGCATTTT. This sequence encodes CASSQGTGVGQPQHF.

The chain is built from TRBV19 and TRBJ1-1; 9 bases line up with TRBD1. The junction had 6 bases not matched to a gene; V was cut back by 4 bases and J by 6 bases. The CDR3 totals 14 residues. The germline gives CDR1 LNHDA, CDR2 SQIVND (reference sequence). CDR3 coding DNA: TGTGCCAGTAGTAACCGGGACAGGGTCCCTGAAGCTTTCTTT. Translation gives CASSNRDRVPEAFF.

This clone was picked up one time. V and J are TRBV7-8 and TRBJ1-1; possibly TRBD1 for D (6 bases). The CDR3 spans 15 residues. Germline loops: CDR1 SGHVS, CDR2 FQNEAQ. The V and J ends lost 1 base and 2 bases respectively, with 11 bases between them. CDR3 bases: TGTGCCAGCAGCTTAGACAGGGTTGCTAACACTGAAGCTTTCTTT. The encoded protein is CASSLDRVANTEAFF.

The genes are TRBV30 and TRBJ2-1; possibly TRBD2 for D (6 bases). CDR1 and CDR2 (germline): GTSNPN, SVGIG (reference sequence). The CDR3 totals 15 residues. The ends were cut back, 2 bases at V and 3 bases at J, with 14 bases in the middle. CDR3 protein: CAWSNFPGGYNEQFF. For the CDR3, the DNA is TGTGCCTGGAGTAATTTTCCCGGGGGCTACAATGAGCAGTTCTTC. Based on the CDR3 plus reference TRBV30 and TRBJ2-1, the full variable domain is SQTIHQWPATLVQPVGSPLSLECTVEGTSNPNLYWYRQAAGRGLQLLFYSVGIGQISSEVPQNLSASRPQDRQFILSSKKLLLSDSGFYLCAWSNFPGGYNEQFFGPGTRLTVL.

The chain carries TRBV20-1 and TRBJ1-1; perhaps TRBD1 as D (5 bases). The V gene lost 3 bases and the J gene lost 2 bases, with 10 bases spanning the gap. This CDR3 has 13 residues. Germline-derived CDR1 and CDR2 are DFQATT and SNEGSKA (reference sequence). The CDR3 DNA reads TGCAGTGCTAGTCGGGGGGGAAACACTGAAGCTTTCTTT. Residues: CSASRGGNTEAFF.

This clone was found once. The chain couples TRBV25-1 to TRBJ2-7; 9 bases match TRBD1. The CDR3 is made up of 17 amino acids. After removal of 4 bases from V and 1 base from J, the junction contained 11 bases not matched to a gene. Germline V lookup: CDR1 MGHDK, CDR2 SYGVNS. The CDR3 bases are TGTGCCAGCAGTGTACGGGGACAGGGTACTATATCCTACGAGCAGTACTTC. It specifies CASSVRGQGTISYEQYF.

The rearrangement links TRBV5-8 to TRBJ2-5; D might be TRBD2 (6 bases). CDR3 length equals 14 residues. V dropped 3 bases and J dropped 7 bases, with 16 bases sitting between them. Germline V gene lookup returns CDR1 SGHTS and CDR2 YDEGEE. CDR3 sequence (DNA): TGTGCCAGCAGCTCGGGACTTCGGATCCGGACCCAGTACTTC. Protein: CASSSGLRIRTQYF.

The count of this clone is one. The chain uses TRBV10-3 and TRBJ1-2; 7 nucleotides line up with TRBD1. Germline V gives CDR1 ENHRY, CDR2 SYGVKD. V trimming: 4 bases; J trimming: 3 bases; junction bases outside the gene matches: 2. CDR3 length: 13 amino acids. CDR3 residues: CAISGTGDYGYTF. In nucleotides, the CDR3 is TGTGCCATCAGTGGAACAGGGGACTATGGCTACACCTTC.

This chain connects TRBV10-3 to TRBJ1-2; perhaps TRBD1 as D (6 bases). Between the trimmed V and J ends, which lost 10 bases and 4 bases, there was a span of 16 bases. CDR3 length: 13 amino acids. Germline loops: CDR1 ENHRY, CDR2 SYGVKD. CDR3 bases: TGTGCCACCACACAGGGAAACCCCTATGGCTACACCTTC. Amino acid sequence: CATTQGNPYGYTF.

This chain connects TRBV3-1 (or the pseudogene TRBV3-2) to TRBJ1-2; TRBD1 aligns across 7 bases. Looked up from germline, CDR1 is LGHDT and CDR2 is YNNKEL (reference sequence). This CDR3 comprises 13 residues. Germline trimming cut 4 bases from V and 3 bases from J; bases unmatched to any gene: 2. CDR3 nucleotide sequence: TGTGCCAGCAGCCCCAGGGGGTACTATGGCTACACCTTC. This encodes CASSPRGYYGYTF.

V is TRBV11-2 and J is TRBJ2-2; a possible D gene is TRBD1 (5 bases). V lost 1 base, J lost 0 bases, and 9 bases lay in between. From germline, CDR1 is SGHAT and CDR2 FQNNGV. The CDR3 runs 16 residues. As DNA, the CDR3 is TGTGCCAGCAGCTTAGGGGGCAGGTCGAACACCGGGGAGCTGTTTTTT. Encoded protein: CASSLGGRSNTGELFF.

The rearrangement joins TRBV5-6 to TRBJ1-6, with D possibly being TRBD1 (6 bases). The V gene's germline CDR1 is SGHDT and CDR2 YYEEEE. Trimming left V 1 base short and J 9 bases short, with 11 bases between. The CDR3 has 14 residues. The DNA for the CDR3 is TGTGCCAGCAGCTTGAGGGGGTCGGGTTCACCCCTCCACTTT. It translates to CASSLRGSGSPLHF.

The chain uses TRBV6-6 and TRBJ1-1; TRBD1 aligns across 9 bases. The CDR3 contains 16 residues. V shed 2 bases and J 4 bases; nucleotides not matched to a gene: 8. Germline loops: CDR1 MNHNY, CDR2 SVGAGI (reference sequence). The CDR3 here is CASSYGGQGGVTEAFF. The CDR3 nucleotides read TGTGCCAGCAGTTACGGGGGACAGGGTGGGGTCACTGAAGCTTTCTTT.

The V call is TRBV4-2, the J call TRBJ1-4, with D unclear. CDR1 is LGHNA and CDR2 is YNFKEQ in the germline V gene. The CDR3 consists of 15 residues. The V end was cut by 2 bases, the J end by 8 bases, with 15 bases between. The CDR3 loop is CASSQSTALGEKLFF. CDR3 DNA sequence: TGTGCCAGCAGCCAATCGACGGCTTTGGGCGAAAAACTGTTTTTT.

The CDR3 spells CASSQLAGSSNEQFF. DNA for the CDR3: TGTGCCAGCAGCCAACTCGCGGGCTCTAGCAATGAGCAGTTCTTC. The J gene is TRBJ2-1, the V gene TRBV7-3; D possibly corresponds to TRBD2 (5 bases). Trimming removed 5 bases at V and 6 bases at J, with 17 bases between. The CDR3 spans 15 residues. The germline CDR1 and CDR2 sequences are SGHTA and FQGTGA. The full variable domain, with the rest looked up from reference TRBV7-3 and TRBJ2-1, is GAGVSQTPSNKVTEKGKYVELRCDPISGHTALYWYRQSLGQGPEFLIYFQGTGAADDSGLPNDRFFAVRPEGSVSTLKIQRTERGDSAVYLCASSQLAGSSNEQFFGPGTRLTVL.

The chain has TRBV4-3 and TRBJ1-6; 12 nucleotides match TRBD1. Germline CDR1 and CDR2: LGHNA and YSLEER. The CDR3 is 18 residues long. With V trimmed by 0 bases and J by 10 bases, 10 bases remained unmatched. The chain's CDR3 is CASSQDWGRDRGPSPLHF. CDR3 coding DNA: TGCGCCAGCAGCCAAGATTGGGGCAGGGACAGGGGGCCCTCACCCCTCCACTTT.

V and J are TRBV18 and TRBJ1-6, with TRBD1 as a possible D gene (5 bases). V dropped 0 bases and J dropped 5 bases, with 11 bases sitting between them. CDR1 KGHSH and CDR2 LQKENI come from the germline V gene. The CDR3 has 16 residues. In DNA form, the CDR3 reads TGTGCCAGCTCACCACCTTGGGGGGGAAATAATTCACCCCTCCACTTT. Its translation is CASSPPWGGNNSPLHF.

V and J are TRBV6-4 and TRBJ1-1; D is unclear. The CDR3 sequence is 15 residues long. V lost 0 bases, J lost 4 bases, and 12 bases lay in between. CDR1 and CDR2 from the germline V gene are MRHNA and SNTAGT. CDR3 coding DNA: TGTGCCAGCAGTGACTCGCATCAAGTCGGCACTGAAGCTTTCTTT. Translated: CASSDSHQVGTEAFF.

The V gene is TRBV7-2, the J gene TRBJ1-3, with D hard to call. CDR3 length: 15 amino acids. From germline, CDR1 is SGHTA and CDR2 FQGNSA. V was cut by 1 base and J by 3 bases, with 10 bases left in between. In DNA, the CDR3 is TGTGCCAGCAGCTTAGGGTGGGCAGTTGGAAACACCATATATTTT. Residues: CASSLGWAVGNTIYF.

The CDR3 coding sequence is TGTGCCAGCAGTCAACAGGGGGCTGGGAAAAACATTCAGTACTTC. Residues: CASSQQGAGKNIQYF. The rearrangement links TRBV6-5 to TRBJ2-4; 9 nucleotides agree with TRBD1. The V segment lost 5 bases and the J segment 4 bases; nucleotides outside the gene matches: 6. CDR3 length: 15 amino acids. Germline V gives CDR1 MNHEY, CDR2 SVGAGI.